The 29 T cell receptor beta chains below were found in one sample sequenced in a study of neurological immune-mediated disorders. TCRdb independently ran MiXCR on the 5' RACE reads; one entry per CDR3 protein. The data contain around 26,000 distinct CDR3 sequences, roughly 6.7% of them seen just once; the ten biggest clones take up about 8.3%. Specimen: PBMCs. These TCRs come from a woman between 50 and 59 years old in good health.

This clonotype was observed many times. V gene TRBV6-5 combines with J gene TRBJ1-2, with a possible D match to TRBD1 (5 bases). The CDR3 length is 14 residues. Trimming stripped 7 bases from V and 6 bases from J, with 18 bases between. Germline lookup yields CDR1 MNHEY and CDR2 SVGAGI. CDR3 residues: CASTYRPDTDGYTF. The CDR3 coding sequence is TGTGCCAGCACCTACCGACCGGACACAGATGGCTACACCTTC.

This clonotype was seen many times. The rearrangement joins TRBV20-1 to TRBJ1-2, with no clear D. V lost 4 bases, J lost 0 bases, and 9 bases lay in between. This CDR3 region has 13 residues. Per germline, CDR1 DFQATT and CDR2 SNEGSKA (reference sequence). The CDR3 nucleotides read TGCAGTGCTACGCAGACAACTAACTATGGCTACACCTTC. Protein: CSATQTTNYGYTF.

This clonotype was seen repeatedly, ten times or more. The J gene is TRBJ2-5, the V gene TRBV20-1, with 15 bases matching TRBD2. CDR1 is DFQATT and CDR2 is SNEGSKA in the germline V gene (reference sequence). V lost 5 bases to trimming and J lost 5 bases; unmatched junction nucleotides: 6. The CDR3 is made up of 15 amino acids. The CDR3 loop is CSAREGTSGRETQYF. CDR3 in DNA: TGCAGTGCTCGGGAGGGGACTAGCGGGAGGGAGACCCAGTACTTC.

This clonotype was recorded at least ten times. The CDR3 sequence: CSPPSYKTGGGLLLGAFF. The CDR3 DNA follows: TGCAGCCCCCCCTCCTATAAGACAGGGGGCGGACTACTACTAGGAGCTTTCTTT. The gene calls are TRBV29-1 and TRBJ1-1, with TRBD1 identical over 10 bases. Losses at the gene ends were 8 bases for V and 10 bases for J; bases not matched to a gene: 28. CDR3 length: 18 amino acids. The V gene's germline CDR1 is SQVTM and CDR2 ANQGSEA.

This clonotype has at least ten counts. The chain recombines TRBV6-6 with TRBJ2-6, with 10 bases lining up with TRBD2. Germline CDR1 MNHNY, CDR2 SVGAGI (reference sequence). V was clipped by 4 bases and J by 1 base; unmatched bases: 7. The CDR3 has 18 residues. CDR3 protein: CASSSIPAGGSGANVLTF. The CDR3 bases are TGTGCCAGCAGTTCAATCCCAGCGGGAGGGTCTGGGGCCAACGTCCTGACTTTC.

The chain uses TRBV12-3 or TRBV12-4 and TRBJ2-5; 7 nucleotides align to TRBD2. V lost 5 bases, J lost 1 base, and 4 bases stayed unmatched. The CDR3 runs 14 residues. In DNA form, the CDR3 reads TGTGCCAGCAGTGCTTCTAGCGGCCAAGAGACCCAGTACTTC. Residues: CASSASSGQETQYF.

This clonotype was seen ten or more times. J is TRBJ2-7 and V is TRBV20-1; D remains ambiguous. Germline CDR1 reads DFQATT; CDR2 reads SNEGSKA (reference sequence). There are 14 residues in the CDR3. Deletions cut 1 base from V and 2 bases from J, with 12 bases between. CDR3 DNA sequence: TGCAGTGCTAGAGTTCTTCCGAACCCCTACGAGCAGTACTTC. This translates into CSARVLPNPYEQYF.

This clonotype is medium-sized by share. The chain has TRBV10-3 and TRBJ1-1, with D possibly matching TRBD1 (6 bases). The CDR3 has 17 residues. Germline values: CDR1 ENHRY, CDR2 SYGVKD. With 5 bases removed from V and 5 bases from J, the gap between germline ends came to 24 bases. In DNA, the CDR3 is TGTGCCATCAGTCTAGCGGGGGTCACCGATAGGGGGACTGAAGCTTTCTTT. It specifies CAISLAGVTDRGTEAFF.

This clonotype was seen at least ten times. The rearrangement joins TRBV2 to TRBJ2-7; perhaps TRBD2 as D (5 bases). Trimming left V 5 bases short and J 4 bases short, with 15 bases between. The CDR3 runs 14 residues. Germline assignment: CDR1 SNHLY and CDR2 FYNNEI. CDR3 sequence: CASSSRGLAYEQYF. The CDR3 DNA follows: TGTGCCAGCAGTTCCCGGGGATTAGCTTACGAGCAGTACTTC. Filled out from reference TRBV2 and TRBJ2-7, the complete variable domain reads EPEVTQTPSHQVTQMGQEVILRCVPISNHLYFYWYRQILGQKVEFLVSFYNNEISEKSEIFDDQFSVERPDGSNFTLKIRSTKLEDSAMYFCASSSRGLAYEQYFGPGTRLTVT.

There are many counts of this clonotype. The J gene is TRBJ1-1, the V gene TRBV20-1, with TRBD1 matching 7 bases. The CDR3 contains 15 residues. The germline CDR1 and CDR2 sequences are DFQATT and SNEGSKA (reference sequence). The V segment lost 4 bases and the J segment 0 bases; nucleotides outside the gene matches: 8. CDR3: CSATSQGRMNTEAFF. CDR3 sequence (DNA): TGCAGTGCTACATCACAGGGGAGAATGAACACTGAAGCTTTCTTT.

There are many counts of this clonotype. The chain is built from TRBV2 and TRBJ2-3, with 8 positions matching TRBD2. The length of the CDR3 is 15 residues. In germline, CDR1 is SNHLY, CDR2 FYNNEI. V was clipped by 3 bases and J by 1 base; unmatched bases: 3. The CDR3 reads CASSEFSGGTDTQYF. The CDR3 coding sequence is TGTGCCAGCAGTGAGTTTAGCGGGGGCACAGATACGCAGTATTTT.

This clonotype was seen many times. The rearrangement uses TRBV20-1 and TRBJ2-1; D remains ambiguous. Trimming removed 6 bases from V and 1 base from J, with 7 bases in between. Germline values: CDR1 DFQATT, CDR2 SNEGSKA (reference sequence). This CDR3 comprises 12 residues. Here the CDR3 reads CSAPRSYNEQFF. As DNA, the CDR3 is TGCAGTGCCCCAAGGTCCTACAATGAGCAGTTCTTC.

This clonotype showed up many times. The V and J genes are TRBV7-7 and TRBJ2-1; TRBD1 might be the D (6 bases). Deletions cut 2 bases from V and 10 bases from J, with 18 bases between. This CDR3 has 15 residues. Germline-derived CDR1 and CDR2 are SSHAT and FNYEAQ (reference sequence). CDR3 sequence: CASSLYQGPTWEQFF. The CDR3 DNA reads as TGTGCCAGCAGCTTATACCAGGGGCCGACCTGGGAGCAGTTCTTC.

The sample holds many counts of this clonotype. The J gene is TRBJ1-5, the V gene TRBV11-2; D is unclear. The CDR3 runs 14 residues. Germline CDR1 is SGHAT and CDR2 is FQNNGV. V dropped 4 bases and J dropped 4 bases, with 11 bases sitting between them. The CDR3 nucleotides read TGTGCCAGCAGCTCAGTTGACCTGAATCAGCCCCAGCATTTT. Translated, it gives CASSSVDLNQPQHF.

This clonotype was found many times. This rearrangement joins TRBV25-1 to TRBJ1-5; no clear D gene. Trimming removed 7 bases at V and 3 bases at J, with 16 bases between. Germline assignment: CDR1 MGHDK and CDR2 SYGVNS. This CDR3 region has 15 residues. CDR3 region: CASIYRDALNQPQHF. The CDR3 DNA reads TGTGCCAGCATCTACCGGGATGCCCTCAATCAGCCCCAGCATTTT.

This clonotype was seen at least ten times. This rearrangement joins TRBV4-1 to TRBJ2-7, with 8 bases identical to TRBD1. This CDR3 contains 15 residues. Trimming at V came to 4 bases and at J to 2 bases, leaving 7 bases not matched to a gene. Per the germline V gene, CDR1 is MGHRA and CDR2 is YSYEKL. CDR3 loop: CASSRDSGQAYEQYF. Written as DNA, the CDR3 is TGCGCCAGCAGCCGAGATTCGGGACAGGCCTACGAGCAGTACTTC.

This clonotype was observed at least ten times. The V gene is TRBV6-1, the J gene TRBJ2-7; TRBD2 agrees at 9 bases. V lost 3 bases, J lost 0 bases, and 12 bases stayed unmatched. The CDR3 totals 18 residues. Germline values: CDR1 MNHNS, CDR2 SASEGT. CDR3 coding DNA: TGTGCCAGCAGTGATCCGAGGGTAGCGGGGGTGTCCTCCTACGAGCAGTACTTC. It translates to CASSDPRVAGVSSYEQYF.

This clonotype is categorized as medium-sized. The CDR3 nucleotides read TGCGCCAGCAGCTTGGGGGGAACAAAGTCGTACGAGCAGTACTTC. Translating gives CASSLGGTKSYEQYF. The chain couples TRBV5-1 to TRBJ2-7; D gene unclear. There are 15 residues in the CDR3. CDR1 is SGHRS, CDR2 YFSETQ, per germline. V dropped 0 bases and J dropped 4 bases, with 14 bases sitting between them.

The V and J genes are TRBV28 and TRBJ2-7; TRBD1 matches at 7 bases. The germline V gene encodes CDR1 MDHEN and CDR2 SYDVKM. The CDR3 consists of 16 residues. V lost 4 bases and J lost 2; bases outside the gene matches: 11. The CDR3 DNA follows: TGTGCCAGCAGTTCTACTCCGGACAGGAGAACCTACGAGCAGTACTTC. Translated, it gives CASSSTPDRRTYEQYF.

This clonotype was seen ten or more times. V usage is TRBV28 and J usage is TRBJ2-3, with no clear D. Germline V gene data show CDR1 as MDHEN and CDR2 as SYDVKM. V lost 4 bases to trimming and J lost 7 bases, with 9 bases between them. The CDR3 has 12 amino acids. This chain's CDR3 is CASSSEGYTQYF. Here the CDR3 DNA reads TGTGCCAGCAGTTCCGAAGGGTATACGCAGTATTTT.

The sample holds many counts of this clonotype. The chain combines TRBV7-9 with TRBJ2-1, with D perhaps matching TRBD2 (5 bases). In germline, CDR1 is SEHNR, CDR2 FQNEAQ (reference sequence). V lost 1 base, J lost 7 bases, and 8 bases lay in between. The CDR3 runs to 13 residues. CDR3 sequence (DNA): TGTGCCAGCAGCTTAGGGACTGTTAATGAGCAGTTCTTC. It specifies CASSLGTVNEQFF.

This clonotype came up many times. This chain joins TRBV6-6 and TRBJ2-6; 7 positions agree with TRBD2. The CDR3 spans 19 residues. Looked up from germline, CDR1 is MNHNY and CDR2 is SVGAGI (reference sequence). With V trimmed by 5 bases and J by 0 bases, 13 bases remained unmatched. The CDR3 region is CASSSTWGGVNSGANVLTF. The DNA of the CDR3 is TGTGCCAGCAGTAGCACCTGGGGGGGGGTGAACTCTGGGGCCAACGTCCTGACTTTC.

This clonotype came up many times. The J gene is TRBJ1-6, the V gene TRBV6-1; D is perhaps TRBD1 (5 bases). CDR1 MNHNS and CDR2 SASEGT come from the germline V gene. CDR3 length equals 15 residues. Trimming took 2 bases from V and 7 from J, leaving 12 bases between them. CDR3 amino acids: CASSEWQGENSPLHF. For the CDR3, the DNA is TGTGCCAGCAGTGAATGGCAGGGAGAGAATTCACCCCTCCACTTT.

This clonotype was seen repeatedly, ten times or more. The chain is built from TRBV6-5 and TRBJ2-1; 8 bases map to TRBD1. J lost 2 bases, V lost 5 bases, and 11 bases had no gene match. Per the germline V gene, CDR1 is MNHEY and CDR2 is SVGAGI. The CDR3 runs to 17 residues. The chain's CDR3 is CASSAIQGATAYNEQFF. In DNA, the CDR3 is TGTGCCAGCAGTGCGATCCAGGGGGCGACCGCCTACAATGAGCAGTTCTTC.

This chain joins TRBV5-1 and TRBJ1-1; D uncertain. This CDR3 is built from 16 residues. V was pared by 0 bases and J by 5 bases, with 17 bases between. Germline CDR1 SGHRS, CDR2 YFSETQ. CDR3 sequence (DNA): TGCGCCAGCAGCTTGGCCGGACTCTCCGGGAGGACTGAAGCTTTCTTT. Amino acid sequence: CASSLAGLSGRTEAFF.

This clonotype was picked up many times. V is TRBV5-1 and J is TRBJ2-7, with 9 bases fitting TRBD1. CDR3 length: 14 residues. Germline V gene sequence: CDR1 SGHRS, CDR2 YFSETQ. The V segment lost 0 bases and the J segment 12 bases; nucleotides outside the gene matches: 10. In nucleotides, the CDR3 is TGCGCCAGCAGCTTGGCCGGGACAGGGCACCCCGCGTACTTC. This codes for CASSLAGTGHPAYF.

This clonotype was found many times. The J gene is TRBJ1-1, the V gene TRBV20-1; 8 bases match TRBD1. The ends lost 1 base at V and 0 bases at J; junction bases unmatched: 4. The CDR3 extends over 15 amino acids. CDR1 and CDR2 from the germline V gene are DFQATT and SNEGSKA (reference sequence). The DNA for the CDR3 is TGCAGTGCTAGAGCCCCGACAGGGGTGAACACTGAAGCTTTCTTT. This sequence encodes CSARAPTGVNTEAFF.

This clonotype was recorded many times. This chain joins TRBV12-3 or TRBV12-4 and TRBJ2-4; D is perhaps TRBD1 or TRBD2 (6 bases each). The CDR3 covers 14 residues. V shed 7 bases and J shed 7 bases, with 17 bases lying between them. The CDR3 sequence: CASKTNGGANIQYF. CDR3 nucleotides: TGTGCCAGCAAAACAAACGGGGGCGCGAACATTCAGTACTTC.

This clonotype was picked up many times. The chain couples TRBV12-3 or TRBV12-4 to TRBJ1-5, with D maybe TRBD1 (5 bases). Trimming took 11 bases from V and 4 from J, leaving 15 bases between them. This CDR3 has 13 amino acids. Written as DNA, the CDR3 is TGTGCCGGAGCTCGGGGGGAGAATCAGCCCCAGCATTTT. Its translation: CAGARGENQPQHF.